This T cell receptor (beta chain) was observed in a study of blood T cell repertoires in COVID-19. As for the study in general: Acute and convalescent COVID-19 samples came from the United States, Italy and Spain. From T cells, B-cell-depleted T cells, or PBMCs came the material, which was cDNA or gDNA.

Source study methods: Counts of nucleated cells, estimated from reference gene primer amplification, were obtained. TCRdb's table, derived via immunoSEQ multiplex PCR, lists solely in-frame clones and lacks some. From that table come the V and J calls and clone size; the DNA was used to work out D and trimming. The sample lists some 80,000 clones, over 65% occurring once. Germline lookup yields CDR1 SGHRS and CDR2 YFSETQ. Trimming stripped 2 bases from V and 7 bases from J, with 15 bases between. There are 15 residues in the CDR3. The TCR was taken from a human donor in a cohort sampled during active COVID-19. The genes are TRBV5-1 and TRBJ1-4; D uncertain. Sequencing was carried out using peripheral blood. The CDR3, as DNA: TGCGCCAGCAGCTTAGACTCCCCCGCGACTGAAAAACTGTTTTTT. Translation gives CASSLDSPATEKLFF. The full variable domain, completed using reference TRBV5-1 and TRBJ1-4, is KAGVTQTPRYLIKTRGQQVTLSCSPISGHRSVSWYQQTPGQGLQFLFEYFSETQRNKGNFPGRFSGRQFSNSRSEMNVSTLELGDSALYLCASSLDSPATEKLFFGSGTQLSVL.